The 28 T cell receptor beta chains presented below share a single source sample, sequenced in a study of T cell clonality in common variable immunodeficiency. Libraries were prepared by immunoSEQ multiplex PCR; TCRdb keeps only in-frame clonotypes and omits some of them. The repertoire consists of 25,000 to 35,000 clones, none detected only once. Study conclusions and caveats: Reportedly, TCR beta sequences from common variable immunodeficiency showed fewer deletions and N-nucleotide insertions.

Their antigens are not known. The specimen was peripheral blood mononuclear cells. These receptors were collected from a human donor with common variable immunodeficiency.

This clone was detected many times. The CDR3 DNA, read in part, is TGTGCCAGCAGCCAGACAGGGGCGAGCTCCTACGAG. This translates into CASSQTGASSYE. The full CDR3 protein reads CASSQTGASSYEQYF. The V call is TRBV7-9, the J call TRBJ2-7, with 8 bases fitting TRBD1. Read coverage stops 3 residues before the CDR3 terminus; the germline J gene supplies the remainder. J was trimmed by 0 bases and V by 5 bases; bases with no gene match: 6. The CDR3 has 15 residues. Germline loops: CDR1 SEHNR, CDR2 FQNEAQ (reference sequence).

This clone has only a few counts. Sequencing ends 3 residues short of the CDR3 end; the germline J gene provides the rest. The chain couples TRBV7-6 to TRBJ2-7; perhaps TRBD1 as D (6 bases). CDR1 and CDR2 (germline): SGHVS, FNYEAQ. The CDR3 sequence is 15 residues long. Trimming removed 3 bases at V and 5 bases at J, with 17 bases between. Partial CDR3 DNA: TGTGCCAGCAGCTTGCGGCCGGGACAATGGAACGAG. It encodes CASSLRPGQWNE. The whole CDR3 is CASSLRPGQWNEQYF.

With regard to this clone: Read data end 3 residues before the CDR3 end; the end is taken from the germline J gene. The chain combines TRBV6-2 or TRBV6-3 with TRBJ1-3; D gene uncertain. V lost 5 bases and J 3 bases, leaving 14 bases between the germline ends. The germline CDR1 and CDR2 sequences are MNHEY and SVGEGT. The CDR3 is made up of 15 amino acids. The CDR3 loop reads CASSPGWALGNTIYF. CDR3 DNA, as far as it was read: TGTGCCAGCAGTCCGGGGTGGGCGCTTGGAAACACC.

Comment on this clone: The read terminates 3 residues before the CDR3 end, so the remaining end is supplied by the germline J gene. The rearrangement uses TRBV7-9 and TRBJ2-7; the D is unclear. The CDR3 contains 13 residues. V lost 2 bases to trimming and J lost 1 base, with 6 bases between them. The germline gives CDR1 SEHNR, CDR2 FQNEAQ (reference sequence). CDR3 in amino acids: CASSLSDSYEQYF. Incomplete CDR3 DNA: TGTGCCAGCAGCTTATCAGATTCCTACGAG.

This clone was seen only a few times. The CDR3 extends 3 residues past the end of the read, so its final part is completed from the germline J gene. The chain recombines TRBV6-2 or TRBV6-3 with TRBJ2-7, with a possible D match to TRBD1 (6 bases). CDR1 MNHEY and CDR2 SVGEGT come from the germline V gene. This CDR3 contains 14 residues. With 5 bases removed from V and 0 bases from J, the gap between germline ends came to 11 bases. The sequenced CDR3 bases are TGTGCCAGCAGTGACTGGGACACCTCCTACGAG. Translation: CASSDWDTSYE. In full, the CDR3 reads CASSDWDTSYEQYF.

This clone has ten or more counts. The read is 3 residues too short to cover the CDR3 end, so that end is filled in from the germline J gene. V gene TRBV18 combines with J gene TRBJ1-1, with D hard to call. CDR1 is KGHSH and CDR2 is LQKENI in the germline V gene. V was cut by 0 bases and J by 4 bases, with 9 bases left in between. CDR3 size: 14 residues. The CDR3 here is CASSPPAGTTEAFF. The DNA read from the CDR3 is TGTGCCAGCTCACCACCGGCGGGTACCACTGAA.

This clone turned up a few times. The read falls 3 residues short of the CDR3 end, and the missing part is taken from the germline J gene. The chain carries TRBV5-1 and TRBJ2-1; TRBD2 matches at 9 bases. From germline, CDR1 is SGHRS and CDR2 YFSETQ. The V gene end was trimmed by 4 bases and the J gene end by 0 bases; junction bases not matched to a gene: 2. The CDR3 covers 15 residues. CDR3 DNA, as far as it was read: TGCGCCAGCAGCCTTAGCGGGAGCTCCTACAATGAG. Its protein is CASSLSGSSYNE. The whole CDR3 sequence is CASSLSGSSYNEQFF.

The table lists this clone with many counts. Sequencing ends 3 residues short of the CDR3 end; the germline J gene provides the rest. This sequence joins TRBV6-1 and TRBJ2-7; 7 positions agree with TRBD1. The CDR3 sequence is 16 residues long. Looked up from germline, CDR1 is MNHNS and CDR2 is SASEGT. Trimming cost V 3 bases and J 2 bases; bases outside gene matches: 10. The chain's CDR3 is CASSEPWTGRTYEQYF. Partial CDR3 DNA: TGTGCCAGCAGTGAGCCTTGGACAGGCCGTACCTACGAG.

This clone was counted only a few times. Read data end 3 residues before the CDR3 end; the end is taken from the germline J gene. This sequence joins TRBV30 and TRBJ2-1, with 10 positions matching TRBD2. This CDR3 is built from 15 residues. In germline, CDR1 is GTSNPN, CDR2 SVGIG (reference sequence). The ends lost 3 bases at V and 6 bases at J; junction bases unmatched: 8. This CDR3 is CAWSGGTSVSNEQFF. The part of the CDR3 DNA that was read is TGTGCCTGGAGCGGGGGGACTAGCGTATCCAATGAG.

This clone has only a few counts. The read ends 3 residues before the CDR3 terminus; that terminus is restored from the germline J gene. This chain links TRBV20-1 with TRBJ1-2; a weak D match, TRBD1 (6 bases). V was trimmed by 4 bases and J by 0 bases, leaving 9 bases between them. CDR3 size: 13 residues. The V gene's germline CDR1 is DFQATT and CDR2 SNEGSKA (reference sequence). The CDR3 bases that were read are TGCAGTGCTATGACAGGAACTAACTATGGC. Residues: CSAMTGTNYG. From start to end, the CDR3 is CSAMTGTNYGYTF.

CDR3 bases read: TGCGCCAGCAGCGCCTCAATACTAGACCAAGAGACC. Translating it yields CASSASILDQET. The complete CDR3 protein is CASSASILDQETQYF. V gene TRBV5-1 combines with J gene TRBJ2-5; the D gene is possibly TRBD2 (5 bases). The missing CDR3 end, 3 residues past where the read stops, is filled in from the germline J gene. This CDR3 has 15 amino acids. Deletions cut 4 bases from V and 0 bases from J, with 13 bases between. CDR1 is SGHRS and CDR2 is YFSETQ in the germline V gene.

To note about this clone: With the read ending 3 residues before the CDR3 end, the germline J gene is used to fill in that end. The chain carries TRBV7-8 and TRBJ2-5; D ambiguous. CDR1 is SGHVS, CDR2 FQNEAQ, per germline. CDR3 length: 11 residues. The germline V and J ends were trimmed by 7 bases and 4 bases, with 7 bases remaining between them. CDR3 residues: CASKGTETQYF. The DNA read from the CDR3 is TGTGCCAGCAAAGGTACAGAGACC.

This clone was counted a few times. The read finishes 3 residues shy of the CDR3 end, and the germline J gene is used to complete it. The chain joins TRBV2 to TRBJ1-2; 7 bases agree with TRBD1. The CDR3 consists of 14 residues. CDR1 is SNHLY and CDR2 is FYNNEI in the germline V gene. J was trimmed by 4 bases and V by 4 bases; bases with no gene match: 6. The CDR3 DNA, read in part, is TGTGCCAGCAGTGGACAGGGAGTTTCCTATGGC. Its translation: CASSGQGVSYG. The complete CDR3 reads CASSGQGVSYGYTF.

This clone has a handful of counts. The read gets to within 3 residues of the CDR3 end, and the germline J gene fills in the rest. The rearrangement joins TRBV7-2 to TRBJ2-1; TRBD2 aligns across 13 bases. Germline loops: CDR1 SGHTA, CDR2 FQGNSA. CDR3 length equals 14 residues. Trimming removed 5 bases from V and 8 bases from J; junction bases left unmatched: 3. Partial CDR3 DNA: TGTGCCAGCAGCCCAGGACTAGCGGGGGATGAG. It is translated as CASSPGLAGDE. The whole CDR3 reads CASSPGLAGDEQFF.

In its sample, this clone is medium-sized (0.01 to 0.1%). The sequenced fragment ends 3 residues before the CDR3 boundary, so the rest is inferred from the germline J gene. The chain has TRBV5-4 and TRBJ2-7; 8 positions match TRBD1. Trimming took 9 bases from V and 3 from J; bases not matched to a gene: 8. The germline gives CDR1 SGHNT, CDR2 YYREEE (reference sequence). The CDR3 has 13 amino acids. The part of the CDR3 DNA that was read is TGTGCCATTTCGGACAGGGCTAACTACGAG. Its translation is CAISDRANYE. The complete CDR3 sequence is CAISDRANYEQYF.

This clone appeared many times. Read sequence stops 3 residues before the CDR3 end, and the germline J gene provides the missing end. V gene TRBV7-2 combines with J gene TRBJ1-5; D may be TRBD1 (5 bases). CDR1 is SGHTA, CDR2 FQGNSA, per germline. The CDR3 is 14 residues long. Trimming took off 1 base at V and 1 base at J, with 5 bases between the two ends. Incomplete CDR3 DNA: TGTGCCAGCAGCTTAGACAGGAGCAATCAGCCC. Protein product: CASSLDRSNQP. The full CDR3 protein is CASSLDRSNQPQHF.

This clone was seen more than once but under ten times. The CDR3 spells CSARAGGPDTQYF. The CDR3 DNA, read in part, is TGCAGTGCTAGGGCGGGGGGGCCTGATACG. The rearrangement links TRBV20-1 to TRBJ2-3, with 9 bases fitting TRBD2. Sequencing ends 3 residues short of the CDR3 end; the germline J gene provides the rest. The CDR3 totals 13 residues. Germline V lookup: CDR1 DFQATT, CDR2 SNEGSKA (reference sequence). V lost 3 bases, J lost 6 bases, and 4 bases stayed unmatched.

This clone was picked up a small number of times. The CDR3 end lies 3 residues beyond the end of the read and is filled in from the germline J gene. Different DNA sequences within this sample yield the same CDR3. J is TRBJ2-5 and V is TRBV7-9, with a weak D call TRBD2 (6 bases). V was clipped by 1 base and J by 4 bases, with 10 bases between them. The germline gives CDR1 SEHNR, CDR2 FQNEAQ (reference sequence). The CDR3 runs 14 residues. CDR3 region: CASSLVLEGETQYF. Partial CDR3 DNA: TGTGCCAGCAGCTTAGTCTTGGAGGGAGAGACC.

This chain's CDR3 is CSAMWLAGGNEQFF. CDR3 bases read: TGCAGTGCTATGTGGCTAGCGGGGGGCAATGAG. The V call is TRBV20-1, the J call TRBJ2-1, with 11 bases identical to TRBD2. The read terminates 3 residues ahead of where the CDR3 ends, so the germline J gene completes it. The junction had 5 bases not matched to a gene; V was cut back by 4 bases and J by 6 bases. Germline loops: CDR1 DFQATT, CDR2 SNEGSKA (reference sequence). The CDR3 spans 14 residues.

Many counts were recorded for this clone. The DNA ends 3 residues before the CDR3 does, and the rest of the CDR3 is filled in from the germline J gene. The rearrangement joins TRBV20-1 to TRBJ1-6, with TRBD1 identical over 9 bases. Trimming cost V 3 bases and J 10 bases; bases outside gene matches: 16. Germline lookup yields CDR1 DFQATT and CDR2 SNEGSKA (reference sequence). The CDR3 is 17 residues long. Partial CDR3 DNA: TGCAGTGCTAGGGAAACCGCCGACAGGGGGGTTAGATCACCC. This encodes CSARETADRGVRSP. Given in full, the CDR3 is CSARETADRGVRSPLHF.

This clone was seen a few times. Read data end 3 residues before the CDR3 end; the end is taken from the germline J gene. V gene TRBV7-8 combines with J gene TRBJ2-7; D gene unclear. CDR3 length: 14 residues. V was clipped by 1 base and J by 5 bases, with 12 bases between them. Germline values: CDR1 SGHVS, CDR2 FQNEAQ. Incomplete CDR3 DNA: TGTGCCAGCAGCTTAGACTACCGACCAAACGAG. Its translation: CASSLDYRPNE. The whole CDR3 region reads CASSLDYRPNEQYF.

This clone occurred many times. The sequenced fragment ends 3 residues before the CDR3 boundary, so the rest is inferred from the germline J gene. V and J are TRBV19 and TRBJ2-2, with 8 bases lining up with TRBD1. Germline assignment: CDR1 LNHDA and CDR2 SQIVND (reference sequence). The CDR3 is 15 amino acids. V was clipped by 6 bases and J by 0 bases; unmatched bases: 3. CDR3 region: CASRRTGTNTGELFF. CDR3 DNA (partial): TGTGCCAGTAGAAGGACAGGGACGAACACCGGGGAG. Complete variable domain (other parts from reference TRBV19 and TRBJ2-2): DGGITQSPKYLFRKEGQNVTLSCEQNLNHDAMYWYRQDPGQGLRLIYYSQIVNDFQKGDIAEGYSVSREKKESFPLTVTSAQKNPTAFYLCASRRTGTNTGELFFGEGSRLTVL.

This clone was counted only a few times. CDR3 in amino acids: CASSQGQDYGYTF. The covered CDR3 bases are TGCGCCAGCAGCCAGGGACAGGACTATGGC. The chain is built from TRBV5-1 and TRBJ1-2; 8 nucleotides agree with TRBD1. The read halts 3 residues ahead of the CDR3 end, with the missing end drawn from the germline J gene. In germline, CDR1 is SGHRS, CDR2 YFSETQ. The junction had 2 bases not matched to a gene; V was cut back by 4 bases and J by 3 bases. The CDR3 has 13 residues.

At least ten counts were recorded for this clone. The sequence runs out 3 residues before the end of the CDR3; the remainder is reconstructed from the germline J gene. This chain connects TRBV19 to TRBJ2-1; TRBD1 might be the D (6 bases). The CDR3 length is 15 residues. Trimming cost V 7 bases and J 7 bases, with 20 bases left between them. In germline, CDR1 is LNHDA, CDR2 SQIVND (reference sequence). CDR3 DNA (partial): TGTGCCAGTAATCAACAGGGCCCATCGGGGAATGAG. Protein sequence: CASNQQGPSGNE. The full CDR3 is CASNQQGPSGNEQFF.

With respect to this clone: Sequencing ends 3 residues short of the CDR3 end; the germline J gene provides the rest. The V gene is TRBV30, the J gene TRBJ2-3, with 8 positions matching TRBD2. Germline CDR1 reads GTSNPN; CDR2 reads SVGIG (reference sequence). This CDR3 has 14 residues. The V gene end was trimmed by 2 bases and the J gene end by 4 bases; junction bases not matched to a gene: 5. Partial CDR3 DNA: TGTGCCTGGAGTTCCGGACTAGCATCAGATACG. Residues: CAWSSGLASDT. The entire CDR3 reads CAWSSGLASDTQYF.

Worth noting for this clone: The sequence runs out 3 residues before the end of the CDR3; the remainder is reconstructed from the germline J gene. The J gene is TRBJ1-2, the V gene TRBV2; 7 bases line up with TRBD1. The CDR3 extends over 16 amino acids. V gave up 8 bases and J gave up 6 bases; unmatched junction bases: 18. Germline CDR1 and CDR2: SNHLY and FYNNEI. CDR3 sequence reads: CASLPPTVRGKNGYTF. The sequenced CDR3 bases are TGTGCCAGCCTTCCACCGACCGTCAGGGGGAAGAATGGC.

To note about this clone: The read is 3 residues too short to cover the CDR3 end, so that end is filled in from the germline J gene. The V call is TRBV7-9, the J call TRBJ2-7, with D hard to call. From germline, CDR1 is SEHNR and CDR2 FQNEAQ (reference sequence). This CDR3 has 13 residues. With 2 bases removed from V and 1 base from J, the gap between germline ends came to 6 bases. Partial CDR3 DNA: TGTGCCAGCAGCTTATCAGAGTCCTACGAG. Amino acid sequence: CASSLSESYE. The full CDR3 is CASSLSESYEQYF.

This clone was seen more than once but under ten times. Read coverage stops 3 residues before the CDR3 terminus; the germline J gene supplies the remainder. The genes are TRBV7-9 and TRBJ2-5; 7 nucleotides align to TRBD1. Trimming took 5 bases from V and 5 from J; bases not matched to a gene: 5. Germline assignment: CDR1 SEHNR and CDR2 FQNEAQ (reference sequence). The CDR3 sequence is 13 residues long. CDR3: CASSQGVRETQYF. The covered CDR3 bases are TGTGCCAGCAGCCAGGGGGTTAGGGAGACC.